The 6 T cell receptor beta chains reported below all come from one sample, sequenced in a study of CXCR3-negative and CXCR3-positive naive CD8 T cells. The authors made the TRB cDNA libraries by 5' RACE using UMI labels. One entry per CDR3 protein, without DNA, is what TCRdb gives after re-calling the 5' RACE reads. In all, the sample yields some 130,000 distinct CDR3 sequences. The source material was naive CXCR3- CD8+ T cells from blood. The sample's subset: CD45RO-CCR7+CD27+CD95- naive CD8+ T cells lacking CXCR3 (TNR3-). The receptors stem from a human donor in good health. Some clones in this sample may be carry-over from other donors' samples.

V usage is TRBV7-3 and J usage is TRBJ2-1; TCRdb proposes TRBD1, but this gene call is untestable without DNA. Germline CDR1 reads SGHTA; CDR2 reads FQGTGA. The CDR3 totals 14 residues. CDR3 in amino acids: CASSLGTRNGEQFF.

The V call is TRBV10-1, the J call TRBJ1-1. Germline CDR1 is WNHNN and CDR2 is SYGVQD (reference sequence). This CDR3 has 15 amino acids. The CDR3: CASSESAASNTEAFF.

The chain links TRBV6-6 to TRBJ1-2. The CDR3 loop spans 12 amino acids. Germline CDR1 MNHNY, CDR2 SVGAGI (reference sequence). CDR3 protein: CASSYGGNGYTF.

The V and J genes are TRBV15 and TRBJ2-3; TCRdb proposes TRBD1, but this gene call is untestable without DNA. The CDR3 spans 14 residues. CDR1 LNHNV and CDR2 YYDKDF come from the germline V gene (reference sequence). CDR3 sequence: CATSTGQSTDTQYF.

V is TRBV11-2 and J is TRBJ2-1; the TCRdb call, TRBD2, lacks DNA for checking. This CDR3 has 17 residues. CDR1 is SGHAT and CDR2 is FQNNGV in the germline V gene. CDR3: CASSLDRALSSYNEQFF.

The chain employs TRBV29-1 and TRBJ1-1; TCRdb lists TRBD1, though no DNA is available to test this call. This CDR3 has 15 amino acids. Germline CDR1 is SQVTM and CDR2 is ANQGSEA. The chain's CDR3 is CSVARLRQRNTEAFF.